This T cell receptor beta chain came from a study of molecular identifiers for immune sequencing clone quantification listed by TCRdb under 2018. For context, the study as a whole: For a replicate experiment, RNA from around 20,000 or 100,000 naive CD8 T cells was divided into five aliquots, of which four were sequenced. This methods study used CD8 T cells to benchmark TCR RNA copy counting and molecular-identifier clustering-based TCR repertoire sequencing (MIDCIRS).

This clonotype was recorded at least ten times. What this receptor recognizes is not known. No quality values exist for individual bases; no much larger clone is one base distant. The CDR3 has 13 amino acids, counting the end cysteine and phenylalanine. Only the CDR3 DNA stays, 39 bases, in frame from base 1. V and J lose 5 bases and 7 bases, and a span of 15 bases separates them. Libraries were built with PCR. Sequencing was performed on an Illumina HiSeq 4000. Bulk TCR libraries were made following a previously described method, with the TCR primers given in Table S5. Purification of total RNA was performed with the Qiagen AllPrep DNA/RNA kit. Before any analysis, reads coming from multiple sequencing runs of the same library were combined into one pool. Concerning the study's data processing: Reads were retained only if the reads had an exact TCR constant sequence, and the retained reads were trimmed to 150 nt and grouped according to their 12-nt molecular barcodes. Reads within each barcode group were sub-clustered using a 15% Levenshtein threshold, and quality-weighted consensus sequences were constructed for each RNA molecule. Non-functional sequences were excluded, and lower-count sequences lying one edit away from another sequence were also excluded. Based on a fit of two negative binomial distributions, barcode sub-clusters having less than 20% of the maximum read count were discarded. TCRdb trimmed the raw reads at Q25, called clones with MiXCR and kept productive beta chains. All rows with the same CDR3 protein become a single entry with the most common DNA and genes. The authors' filters were not applied to this entry. This sample lists about 640,000 distinct CDR3 sequences; about 20% were detected once. The top ten hold roughly 0.83% of the sample.

Libraries of naive CD8 T cells were built from anywhere between roughly 18,000 and 1,000,000 sorted cells, with 10%, 30% or 50% of the purified RNA used. On a BD FACSAria II, naive CD8 T cells were FACS-sorted as CD8+CD4-CCR7+CD45RA+ and collected into RLT Plus buffer. Around 10 TCR copies' worth of Jurkat RNA were spiked into roughly 17,000-1,100,000 naive CD8 T cell samples to test detection sensitivity. Enrichment of CD8 T cells was done with RosetteSep CD8+ T Cell Enrichment Cocktail plus Ficoll-Paque, and ACK red cell lysis came afterward. The paper as a whole reports these results and caveats: Identical TCR molecules sharing a barcode could cause highly expanded clone sizes to be underestimated. Even against a background of some 1 million naive CD8 T cells, spiked-in Jurkat TCR RNA amounting to a single cell's worth was reported to be detectable. Modeling gave roughly 2.9 recovered TCR RNA copies per cell versus 8 to 10 by digital PCR, implying about 30% capture efficiency. In CMV-specific effector cells, clones with more than 20 RNA copies contained over 97% of molecules, whereas in naive cells such clones contained under 1% of molecules. Without barcode sub-clustering, chimeric consensus sequences inflated TCR diversity; chimeras reached as high as 47%. The naive libraries included spiked-in Jurkat TCR RNA (approximately ten copies' worth), and this RNA is not part of the donor repertoire.

The rearranged chain carries TRBV12-3 or TRBV12-4 and TRBJ2-7; the D gene cannot be resolved beyond TRBD1 or TRBD2, each matching 5 bases. The sequenced material came from naive CD8+ T cells from blood, with Jurkat cell RNA spiked in. The cell subset or site label on this specimen signifies: FACS-sorted CD8+CD4-CCR7+CD45RA+ naive T cells. This clonotype was obtained from a human donor in good health. Some libraries in this study had Jurkat cell RNA spiked in. Read as DNA, the sequence is TGTGCCAGCAGTCCCGGGGCGTCTTGGGAGCAGTACTTC. It is translated as CASSPGASWEQYF.